This TCR beta chain was observed in a study of neurological immune-mediated disorders. General study findings and limits: HTLV-1-associated myelopathy displayed the greatest TCR clonal expansion, and multiple sclerosis exhibited the smallest, lower than that of healthy controls.

As for time point: technical triplicate 1. Unsorted libraries were derived from 2 million PBMCs stored at -80 C. This clonotype was seen many times. Its target is not known. 5'RACE generated cDNA with 10-nucleotide random UMIs. Every sequencing run returned over 170 million TCR-beta sequences, which were derived from 15-18 subjects. A single record per CDR3 protein comes from TCRdb applying MiXCR to the 5' RACE reads. The data show fewer than 45,000 distinct CDR3 sequences, around 10% seen once. The V gene's germline CDR1 is SGHRS and CDR2 YFSETQ. The V segment lost 3 bases and the J segment 4 bases; nucleotides outside the gene matches: 12. The CDR3 contains 16 residues.

Sequenced input: PBMCs. This clonotype originated in a man aged 55 to 70 with HTLV-1-associated myelopathy (HAM/TSP). The chain joins TRBV5-1 to TRBJ2-7; 8 bases fit TRBD1. This chain's CDR3 is CASSSSPSQGDYEQYF. The DNA for the CDR3 is TGCGCCAGCAGCTCTTCGCCATCACAGGGGGATTACGAGCAGTACTTC.